Included here is one T cell receptor (beta chain) sequence, with context. The antigen is not known. These data originate in a study of T-cell reconstitution after alpha-beta-depleted transplantation in children. The study's findings and limits: Diversity of TCRbeta at day 60 was high in some patients, arising from surviving recipient T cells and thymic progenitors. Reported findings indicate that, about two months after transplant, alpha-beta T cells came from several hundred expanded clones, which were derived from non-depleted graft cells. A year post-transplant, T-cell counts and diversity derived mostly from newly produced T cells.

The CDR3 consists of 14 residues. V lost 7 bases and J 5 bases, leaving 14 bases between the germline ends. Construction of the TCRbeta library involved unique molecular identifiers. MiXCR, applied by TCRdb to the PCR reads, yields one record per CDR3 protein. The table records around 490,000 distinct CDR3 sequences, about an eighth of them present only once. The origin of this receptor is a female patient between 2 and 15 years old who had a stem cell transplant for aplastic anemia, so the T cells may come from the graft donor. This chain joins TRBV12-3 or TRBV12-4 and TRBJ1-4; D possibly corresponds to TRBD1 (5 bases). The source material was PBMCs, mostly from graft donor cells, sampled 180 days after TCRalphabeta/CD19-depleted stem cell transplant. The CDR3 region is CASTIRGLNEKLFF. CDR3 nucleotides: TGTGCCAGCACCATCCGGGGCCTCAATGAAAAACTGTTTTTT.